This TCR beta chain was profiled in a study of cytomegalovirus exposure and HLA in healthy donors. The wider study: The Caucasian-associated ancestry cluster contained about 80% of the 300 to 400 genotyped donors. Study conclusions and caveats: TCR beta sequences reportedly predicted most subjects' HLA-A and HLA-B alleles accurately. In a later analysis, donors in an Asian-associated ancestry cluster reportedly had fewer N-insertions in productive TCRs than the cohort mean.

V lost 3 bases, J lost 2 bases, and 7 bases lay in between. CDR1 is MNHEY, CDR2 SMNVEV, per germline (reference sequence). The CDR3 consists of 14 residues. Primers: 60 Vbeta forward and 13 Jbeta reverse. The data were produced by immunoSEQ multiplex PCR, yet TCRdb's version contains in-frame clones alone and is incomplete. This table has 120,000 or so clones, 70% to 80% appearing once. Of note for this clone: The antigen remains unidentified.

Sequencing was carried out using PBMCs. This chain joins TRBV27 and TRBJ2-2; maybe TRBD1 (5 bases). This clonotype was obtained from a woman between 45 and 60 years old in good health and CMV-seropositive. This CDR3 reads CASSFQGNTGELFF. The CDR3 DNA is TGTGCCAGCAGTTTCCAGGGTAACACCGGGGAGCTGTTTTTT.